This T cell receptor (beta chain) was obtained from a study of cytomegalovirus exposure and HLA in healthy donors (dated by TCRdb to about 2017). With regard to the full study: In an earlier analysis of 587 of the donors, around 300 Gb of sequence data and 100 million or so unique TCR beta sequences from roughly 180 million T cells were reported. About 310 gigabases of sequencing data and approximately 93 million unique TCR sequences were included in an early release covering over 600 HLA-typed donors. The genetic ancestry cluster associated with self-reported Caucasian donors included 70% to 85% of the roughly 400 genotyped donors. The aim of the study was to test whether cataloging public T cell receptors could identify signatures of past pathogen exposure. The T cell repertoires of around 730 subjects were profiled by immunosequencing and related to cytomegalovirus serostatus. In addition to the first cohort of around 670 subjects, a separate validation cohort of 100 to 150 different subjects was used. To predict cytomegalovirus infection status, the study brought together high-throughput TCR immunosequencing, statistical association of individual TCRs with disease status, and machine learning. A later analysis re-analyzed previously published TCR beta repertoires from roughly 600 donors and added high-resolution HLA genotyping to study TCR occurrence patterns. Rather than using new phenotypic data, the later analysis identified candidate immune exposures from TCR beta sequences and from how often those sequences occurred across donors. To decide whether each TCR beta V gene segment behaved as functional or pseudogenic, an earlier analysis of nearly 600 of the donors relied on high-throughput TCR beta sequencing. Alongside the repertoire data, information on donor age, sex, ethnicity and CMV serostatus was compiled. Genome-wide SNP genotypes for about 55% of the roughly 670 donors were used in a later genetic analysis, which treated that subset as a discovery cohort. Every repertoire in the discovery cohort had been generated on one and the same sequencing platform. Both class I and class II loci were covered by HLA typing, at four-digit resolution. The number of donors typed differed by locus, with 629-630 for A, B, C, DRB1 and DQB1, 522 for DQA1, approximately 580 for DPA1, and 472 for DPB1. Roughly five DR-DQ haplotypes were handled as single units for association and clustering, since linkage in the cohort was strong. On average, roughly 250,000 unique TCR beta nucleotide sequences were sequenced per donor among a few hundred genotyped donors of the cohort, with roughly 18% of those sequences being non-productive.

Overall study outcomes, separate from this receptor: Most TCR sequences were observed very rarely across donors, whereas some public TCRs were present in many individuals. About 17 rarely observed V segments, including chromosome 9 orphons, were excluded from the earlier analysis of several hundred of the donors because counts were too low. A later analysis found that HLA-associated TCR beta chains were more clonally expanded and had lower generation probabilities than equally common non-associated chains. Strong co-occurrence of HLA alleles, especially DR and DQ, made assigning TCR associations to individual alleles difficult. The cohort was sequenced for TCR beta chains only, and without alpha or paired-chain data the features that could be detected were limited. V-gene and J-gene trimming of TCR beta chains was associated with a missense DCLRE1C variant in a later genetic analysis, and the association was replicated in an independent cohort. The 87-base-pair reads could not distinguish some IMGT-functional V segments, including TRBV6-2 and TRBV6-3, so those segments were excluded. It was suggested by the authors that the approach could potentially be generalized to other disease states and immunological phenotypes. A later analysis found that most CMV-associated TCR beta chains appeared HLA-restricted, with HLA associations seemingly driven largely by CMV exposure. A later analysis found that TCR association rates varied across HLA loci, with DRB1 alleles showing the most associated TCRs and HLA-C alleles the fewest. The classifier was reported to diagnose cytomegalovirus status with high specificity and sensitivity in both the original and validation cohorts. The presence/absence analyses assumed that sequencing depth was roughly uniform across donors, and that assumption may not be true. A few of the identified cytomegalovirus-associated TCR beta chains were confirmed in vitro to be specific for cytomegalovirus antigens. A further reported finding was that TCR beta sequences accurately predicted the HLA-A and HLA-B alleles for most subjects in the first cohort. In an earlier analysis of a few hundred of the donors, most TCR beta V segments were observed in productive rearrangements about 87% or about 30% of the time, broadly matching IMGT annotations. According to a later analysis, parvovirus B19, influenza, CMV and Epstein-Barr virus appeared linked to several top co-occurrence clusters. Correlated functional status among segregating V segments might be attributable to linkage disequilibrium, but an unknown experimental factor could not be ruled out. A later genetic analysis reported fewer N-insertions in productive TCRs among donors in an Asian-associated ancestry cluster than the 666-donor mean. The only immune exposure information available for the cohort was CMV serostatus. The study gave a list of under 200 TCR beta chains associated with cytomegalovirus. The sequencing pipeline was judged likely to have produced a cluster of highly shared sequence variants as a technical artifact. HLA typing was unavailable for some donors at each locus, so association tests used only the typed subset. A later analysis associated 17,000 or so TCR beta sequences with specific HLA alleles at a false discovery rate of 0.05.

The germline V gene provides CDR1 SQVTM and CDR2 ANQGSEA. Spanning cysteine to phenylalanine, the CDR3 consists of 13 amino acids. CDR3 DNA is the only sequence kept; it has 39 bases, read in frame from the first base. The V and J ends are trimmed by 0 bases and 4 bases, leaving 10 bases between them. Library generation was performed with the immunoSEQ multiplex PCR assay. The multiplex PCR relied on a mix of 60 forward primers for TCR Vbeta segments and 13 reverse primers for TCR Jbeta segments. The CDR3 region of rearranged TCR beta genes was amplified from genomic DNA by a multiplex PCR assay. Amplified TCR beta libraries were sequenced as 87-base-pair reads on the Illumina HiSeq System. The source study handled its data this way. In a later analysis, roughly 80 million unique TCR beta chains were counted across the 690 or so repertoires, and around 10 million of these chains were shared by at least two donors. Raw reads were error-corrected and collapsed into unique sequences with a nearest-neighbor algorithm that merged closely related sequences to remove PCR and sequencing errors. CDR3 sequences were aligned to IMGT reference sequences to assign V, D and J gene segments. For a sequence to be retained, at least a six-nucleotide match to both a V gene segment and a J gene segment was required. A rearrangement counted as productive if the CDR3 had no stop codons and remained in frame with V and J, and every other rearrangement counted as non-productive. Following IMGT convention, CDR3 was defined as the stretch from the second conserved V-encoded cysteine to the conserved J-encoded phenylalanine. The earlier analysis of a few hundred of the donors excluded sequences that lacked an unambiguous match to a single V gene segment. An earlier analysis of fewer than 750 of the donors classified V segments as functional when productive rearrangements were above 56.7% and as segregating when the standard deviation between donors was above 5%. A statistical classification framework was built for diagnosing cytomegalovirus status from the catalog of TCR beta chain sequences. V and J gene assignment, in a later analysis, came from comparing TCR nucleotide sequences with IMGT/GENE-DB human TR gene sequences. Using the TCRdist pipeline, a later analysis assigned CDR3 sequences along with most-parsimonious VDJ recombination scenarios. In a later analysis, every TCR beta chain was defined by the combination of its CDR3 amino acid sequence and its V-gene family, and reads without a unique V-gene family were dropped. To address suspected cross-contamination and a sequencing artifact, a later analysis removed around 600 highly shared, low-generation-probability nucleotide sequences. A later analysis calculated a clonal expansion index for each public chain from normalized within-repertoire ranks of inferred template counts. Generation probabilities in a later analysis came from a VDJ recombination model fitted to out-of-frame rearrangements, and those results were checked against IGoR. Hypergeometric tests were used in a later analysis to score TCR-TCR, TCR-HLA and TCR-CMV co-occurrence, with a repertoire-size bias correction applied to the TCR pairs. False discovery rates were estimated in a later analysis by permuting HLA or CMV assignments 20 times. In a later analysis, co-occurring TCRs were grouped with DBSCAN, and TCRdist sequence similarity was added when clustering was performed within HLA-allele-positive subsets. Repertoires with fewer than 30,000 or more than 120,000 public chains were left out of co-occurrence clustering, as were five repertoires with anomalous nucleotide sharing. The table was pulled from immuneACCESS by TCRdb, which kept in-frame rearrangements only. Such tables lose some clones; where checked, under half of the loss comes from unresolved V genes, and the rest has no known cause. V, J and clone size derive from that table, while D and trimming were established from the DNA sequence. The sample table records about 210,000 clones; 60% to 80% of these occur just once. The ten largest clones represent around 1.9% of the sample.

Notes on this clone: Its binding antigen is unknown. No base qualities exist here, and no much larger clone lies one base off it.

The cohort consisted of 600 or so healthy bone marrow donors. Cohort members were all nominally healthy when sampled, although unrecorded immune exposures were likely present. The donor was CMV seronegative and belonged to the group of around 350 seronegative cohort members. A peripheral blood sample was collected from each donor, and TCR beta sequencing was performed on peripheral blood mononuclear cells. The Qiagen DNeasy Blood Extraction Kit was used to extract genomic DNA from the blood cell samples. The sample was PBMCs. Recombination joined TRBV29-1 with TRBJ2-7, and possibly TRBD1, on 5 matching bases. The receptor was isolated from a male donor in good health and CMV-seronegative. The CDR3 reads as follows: CSVEDGQGYEQYF. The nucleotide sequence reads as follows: TGCAGCGTTGAAGATGGCCAGGGTTACGAGCAGTACTTC.